This T cell receptor (beta chain) was sequenced in a study of stem cell transplantation in POMP-related autoinflammatory disease. At the level of the study: Impaired MHC class I-dependent CD8+ differentiation was hypothesized from defective thymoproteasomes.

Measured with immunoSEQ multiplex PCR; TCRdb has only the in-frame clones, and not every one. The sample lists some 69,000 clones; around 90% were seen once. Trimming shortened V by 0 bases and J by 3 bases, and 17 bases separated the two germline ends. The CDR3 consists of 18 residues. Germline loops: CDR1 MNHEY, CDR2 SMNVEV (reference sequence). The chain employs TRBV27 and TRBJ1-4, with D uncertain. Sample: CD4+ T cells from PBMCs, taken after stem cell transplantation. This TCR was sampled from a human patient with POMP-related autoinflammation and immune dysregulation (PRAID). The graft donor may be the source of some T cells. In DNA, the CDR3 is TGTGCCAGCAGTTTATCGAAGTCCAGCCCCCGAGCTAATGAAAAACTGTTTTTT. As protein: CASSLSKSSPRANEKLFF.